The source of this TCR beta chain is a study of response to subunit inactivated influenza vaccine. Study-level findings and limits: The authors put forward the suggestion that each seasonal influenza vaccination may bring in only a limited number of new T cells.

TCRdb recomputed calls from the RT-PCR reads with MiXCR, one row per CDR3 protein. This repertoire shows around 480,000 distinct CDR3 sequences, more than 15% found once; its top ten account for about 3%. There are a few counts of this clonotype. The antigen is not known. The CDR3 runs to 16 residues. Germline assignment: CDR1 SQVTM and CDR2 ANQGSEA. V lost 4 bases, J lost 0 bases, and 10 bases stayed unmatched. This TCR derives from a man aged 45-69 years who received an inactivated influenza vaccine. The input for sequencing was CD4+ T cells sorted from PBMCs, taken less than 30 months after vaccination. The V gene is TRBV29-1, the J gene TRBJ1-1, with 8 bases identical to TRBD1. CDR3 in amino acids: CSVGAKTGALNTEAFF. The DNA for the CDR3 is TGCAGCGTTGGCGCGAAGACAGGGGCCCTGAACACTGAAGCTTTCTTT.